Below are 29 T cell receptor beta chains sequenced from a single sample in a study of shared clonotypes between healthy human individuals. Method: immunoSEQ multiplex PCR; TCRdb's copy keeps in-frame clones and lacks some. This sample carries roughly 2.4 million clones, 95% of them seen once, and the ten largest clones take 0.13%. The specimen was naive CD4+ T cells sorted from blood. Noted subset: CD45RA+ positively selected. The receptor set was obtained from a young man in good health.

This sequence joins TRBV5-1 and TRBJ2-1; D ambiguous. Trimming left V 4 bases short and J 9 bases short, with 17 bases between. Per germline, CDR1 SGHRS and CDR2 YFSETQ. CDR3 size: 14 residues. For the CDR3, the DNA is TGCGCCAGCAGCCTTAAAGGTGGGCCGTCTGAGCAGTTCTTC. It is translated as CASSLKGGPSEQFF. Variable domain in full (rest from reference TRBV5-1 and TRBJ2-1): KAGVTQTPRYLIKTRGQQVTLSCSPISGHRSVSWYQQTPGQGLQFLFEYFSETQRNKGNFPGRFSGRQFSNSRSEMNVSTLELGDSALYLCASSLKGGPSEQFFGPGTRLTVL.

The chain carries TRBV30 and TRBJ2-4; D unresolved. The CDR3 length is 14 residues. Germline CDR1 is GTSNPN and CDR2 is SVGIG (reference sequence). The V end lost 5 bases, the J end lost 5 bases, and 16 bases lay between the germline ends. The CDR3 loop reads CAWAPEPWENIQYF. CDR3 bases: TGTGCCTGGGCCCCGGAGCCCTGGGAAAACATTCAGTACTTC.

About this clone: The sample holds other DNA sequences that translate to the same CDR3. The genes are TRBV6-6 and TRBJ2-7; tentatively, D is TRBD2 (6 bases). The length of the CDR3 is 12 residues. Per the germline V gene, CDR1 is MNHNY and CDR2 is SVGAGI (reference sequence). V lost 8 bases, J lost 2 bases, and 10 bases lay in between. CDR3 DNA: TGTGCCAGCCGGAGGGAAGCCTACGAGCAGTACTTC. Amino acids: CASRREAYEQYF.

The chain links TRBV10-3 to TRBJ2-5; 10 nucleotides align to TRBD1. The germline V gene encodes CDR1 ENHRY and CDR2 SYGVKD. The CDR3 is made up of 14 amino acids. Here the CDR3 reads CAVKRTGGVETQYF. The DNA for the CDR3 is TGTGCTGTCAAGCGGACAGGGGGAGTGGAGACCCAGTACTTC.

This chain connects TRBV27 to TRBJ1-1; 9 bases agree with TRBD1. Germline V gene lookup returns CDR1 MNHEY and CDR2 SMNVEV (reference sequence). This CDR3 is 15 amino acids long. Trimming removed 8 bases from V and 2 bases from J; junction bases left unmatched: 9. CDR3 in DNA: TGTGCCAGCTACCGGGACAGGGTAACCAACACTGAAGCTTTCTTT. It is translated as CASYRDRVTNTEAFF.

The chain combines TRBV6-6 with TRBJ1-1; D might be TRBD1 (6 bases). V lost 2 bases and J lost 8, with 15 bases in between. The CDR3 has 14 residues. Per the germline V gene, CDR1 is MNHNY and CDR2 is SVGAGI (reference sequence). The CDR3 DNA follows: TGTGCCAGCAGTTACCTCCGGCGGGGGCTGGAAGCTTTCTTT. Protein sequence: CASSYLRRGLEAFF.

The chain carries TRBV25-1 and TRBJ1-6, with 10 bases matching TRBD1. Germline V gene data show CDR1 as MGHDK and CDR2 as SYGVNS. With V trimmed by 1 base and J by 10 bases, 7 bases remained unmatched. The CDR3 loop spans 16 amino acids. The CDR3 DNA is TGTGCCAGCAGTGAATCCGGGACAGGGGAGAACTCACCCCTCCACTTT. Translating it yields CASSESGTGENSPLHF.

The chain combines TRBV7-9 with TRBJ1-1; D not certain. This CDR3 is built from 11 residues. Germline CDR1 reads SEHNR; CDR2 reads FQNEAQ (reference sequence). Trimming took 3 bases from V and 7 from J, leaving 6 bases between them. As DNA, the CDR3 is TGTGCCAGCAGCTTTTCGTATGAAGCTTTCTTT. The encoded protein is CASSFSYEAFF.

The genes are TRBV27 and TRBJ1-2; D gene uncertain. In germline, CDR1 is MNHEY, CDR2 SMNVEV (reference sequence). Trimming removed 7 bases at V and 8 bases at J, with 17 bases between. The CDR3 spans 13 residues. The CDR3 DNA reads TGTGCCAGCACAGTCTCCCTCGGACGCGGCTACACCTTC. This gives the protein CASTVSLGRGYTF.

The rearrangement links TRBV28 to TRBJ1-5, with D uncertain. The CDR3 consists of 16 residues. Per the germline V gene, CDR1 is MDHEN and CDR2 is SYDVKM. Trimming left V 6 bases short and J 0 bases short, with 15 bases between. In DNA, the CDR3 is TGTGCCAGCAGCCGCTCCCCCCTGAATAGCAATCAGCCCCAGCATTTT. Its protein product is CASSRSPLNSNQPQHF.

V gene TRBV9 combines with J gene TRBJ2-3; tentatively, D is TRBD2 (6 bases). The CDR3 extends over 15 amino acids. V was shortened by 4 bases and J by 3 bases, with 15 bases between the two germline ends. Germline V CDR1 and CDR2: SGDLS, YYNGEE. This CDR3 is CASSPALRGTDTQYF. The CDR3 coding sequence is TGTGCCAGCAGCCCAGCCCTGCGGGGTACAGATACGCAGTATTTT.

This clone was found once. This chain connects TRBV27 to TRBJ2-7; tentatively, D is TRBD2 (5 bases). Trimming pared 4 bases from V and 4 bases from J, leaving 14 bases between. Germline V lookup: CDR1 MNHEY, CDR2 SMNVEV (reference sequence). The length of the CDR3 is 14 residues. CDR3 sequence: CASSSILGAYEQYF. The CDR3 DNA follows: TGTGCCAGCAGTTCTATTCTGGGAGCATACGAGCAGTACTTC.

V and J are TRBV27 and TRBJ1-1, with D perhaps matching TRBD1 (5 bases). The CDR3 spans 14 residues. V shed 5 bases and J shed 8 bases, with 18 bases lying between them. Germline CDR1 and CDR2: MNHEY and SMNVEV (reference sequence). The CDR3 is CASSPAGTLGEAFF. CDR3 DNA sequence: TGTGCCAGCAGTCCGGCCGGGACCCTCGGGGAAGCTTTCTTT.

The chain joins TRBV30 to TRBJ1-3, with D perhaps matching TRBD1 (5 bases). The germline V and J ends were trimmed by 5 bases and 0 bases, with 14 bases remaining between them. CDR1 and CDR2 (germline): GTSNPN, SVGIG (reference sequence). CDR3 size: 15 residues. As DNA, the CDR3 is TGTGCCTGGGCGGGGGACTCTCACTCTGGAAACACCATATATTTT. Its protein is CAWAGDSHSGNTIYF.

The genes are TRBV14 and TRBJ2-2, with TRBD2 as a possible D gene (6 bases). Germline-derived CDR1 and CDR2 are SGHDN and FVKESK. The CDR3 contains 14 residues. V was shortened by 4 bases and J by 0 bases, with 6 bases between the two germline ends. CDR3 coding DNA: TGTGCCAGCAGCCGGGGGGCGAACACCGGGGAGCTGTTTTTT. Protein: CASSRGANTGELFF.

The V gene is TRBV5-1, the J gene TRBJ2-6; tentative D call: TRBD1 (6 bases). Per germline, CDR1 SGHRS and CDR2 YFSETQ. This CDR3 region has 15 residues. Trimming cost V 4 bases and J 4 bases, with 12 bases left between them. For the CDR3, the DNA is TGCGCCAGCAGCACAAACAGGGCCGGGGCCAACGTCCTGACTTTC. Translation: CASSTNRAGANVLTF. The full variable domain, its missing parts supplied by reference TRBV5-1 and TRBJ2-6, is KAGVTQTPRYLIKTRGQQVTLSCSPISGHRSVSWYQQTPGQGLQFLFEYFSETQRNKGNFPGRFSGRQFSNSRSEMNVSTLELGDSALYLCASSTNRAGANVLTFGAGSRLTVL.

The chain couples TRBV4-3 to TRBJ1-6; no firm D call. The CDR3 has 17 amino acids. Deletions cut 3 bases from V and 0 bases from J, with 12 bases between. CDR1 and CDR2 (germline): LGHNA, YSLEER. The CDR3 sequence: CASSQELQSSYNSPLHF. CDR3 bases: TGCGCCAGCAGCCAGGAACTACAGAGCTCCTATAATTCACCCCTCCACTTT.

The gene calls are TRBV6-1 and TRBJ2-5, with 7 bases matching TRBD1. With V trimmed by 7 bases and J by 1 base, 3 bases remained unmatched. The CDR3 spans 13 residues. From germline, CDR1 is MNHNS and CDR2 SASEGT. The CDR3 region is CASKQGTQETQYF. CDR3 nucleotides: TGTGCCAGCAAACAGGGGACCCAAGAGACCCAGTACTTC.

This chain joins TRBV5-8 and TRBJ2-7; TRBD2 might be the D (5 bases). Trimming took 1 base from V and 3 from J, leaving 11 bases between them. The CDR3 is 14 residues long. Germline-derived CDR1 and CDR2 are SGHTS and YDEGEE. The CDR3 coding sequence is TGTGCCAGCAGCTTGCTAGGTGGAGGCTACGAGCAGTACTTC. Its translation is CASSLLGGGYEQYF.

V usage is TRBV27 and J usage is TRBJ2-7; no clear D. Trimming stripped 3 bases from V and 0 bases from J, with 9 bases between. This CDR3 is 14 amino acids long. The germline gives CDR1 MNHEY, CDR2 SMNVEV (reference sequence). The CDR3 DNA is TGTGCCAGCAGTTTGAACAGAGCCTCCTACGAGCAGTACTTC. This encodes CASSLNRASYEQYF.

The chain joins TRBV7-2 to TRBJ2-2; TRBD2 matches 15 bases. Trimming removed 5 bases from V and 7 bases from J; junction bases left unmatched: 5. Per the germline V gene, CDR1 is SGHTA and CDR2 is FQGNSA. The CDR3 covers 16 residues. As DNA, the CDR3 is TGTGCCAGCAGCAGGACTAGCGGGAGGGGGAACGGGGAGCTGTTTTTT. Encoded protein: CASSRTSGRGNGELFF.

V usage is TRBV12-5 and J usage is TRBJ2-5, with TRBD2 matching over 9 bases. Germline V gives CDR1 LGHNT, CDR2 FRNRAP. This CDR3 is built from 16 residues. J gave up 4 bases and V 5 bases, and 11 bases lay outside the gene matches. The CDR3 loop reads CASGPGRGGKGETQYF. The CDR3 DNA reads TGTGCTAGTGGTCCCGGGCGGGGGGGCAAGGGAGAGACCCAGTACTTC.

V and J are TRBV11-2 and TRBJ2-3, with D perhaps assigned TRBD1 or TRBD2 (5 bases each). This CDR3 has 14 amino acids. Trimming removed 2 bases at V and 9 bases at J, with 15 bases between. The germline CDR1 and CDR2 sequences are SGHAT and FQNNGV. The CDR3 sequence: CASSLIRPRDTQYF. CDR3 nucleotides: TGTGCCAGCAGCTTAATCCGGCCCCGGGACACGCAGTATTTT. Complete variable domain (other parts from reference TRBV11-2 and TRBJ2-3): EAGVAQSPRYKIIEKRQSVAFWCNPISGHATLYWYQQILGQGPKLLIQFQNNGVVDDSQLPKDRFSAERLKGVDSTLKIQPAKLEDSAVYLCASSLIRPRDTQYFGPGTRLTVL.

This clone was counted between two and nine times. The chain is built from TRBV7-9 and TRBJ1-2; TRBD1 matches at 9 bases. This CDR3 has 15 amino acids. Germline V gene lookup returns CDR1 SEHNR and CDR2 FQNEAQ (reference sequence). J was trimmed by 4 bases and V by 5 bases; bases with no gene match: 8. In DNA form, the CDR3 reads TGTGCCAGCAGCCTATTGGAACAGGGGGCCTATGGCTACACCTTC. Amino acid sequence: CASSLLEQGAYGYTF. Combining the CDR3 with reference TRBV7-9 and TRBJ1-2 gives the whole variable domain DTGVSQNPRHKITKRGQNVTFRCDPISEHNRLYWYRQTLGQGPEFLTYFQNEAQLEKSRLLSDRFSAERPKGSFSTLEIQRTEQGDSAMYLCASSLLEQGAYGYTFGSGTRLTVV.

The J gene is TRBJ2-4, the V gene TRBV28, with 7 positions matching TRBD1. The CDR3 has 15 residues. Trimming at V came to 5 bases and at J to 2 bases, leaving 6 bases not matched to a gene. Germline V lookup: CDR1 MDHEN, CDR2 SYDVKM. CDR3 sequence (DNA): TGTGCCAGCAGTGGCGCAGGGGGTTCCAAAAACATTCAGTACTTC. Protein product: CASSGAGGSKNIQYF.

The chain recombines TRBV5-4 with TRBJ2-7; weak D call: TRBD2 (6 bases). Germline V gives CDR1 SGHNT, CDR2 YYREEE (reference sequence). V was shortened by 0 bases and J by 0 bases, with 10 bases between the two germline ends. This CDR3 is built from 15 residues. The DNA for the CDR3 is TGTGCCAGCAGCTTGGCGGGCGGGATCTCCTACGAGCAGTACTTC. Protein: CASSLAGGISYEQYF. The variable domain in full, completed from reference TRBV5-4 and TRBJ2-7, reads ETGVTQSPTHLIKTRGQQVTLRCSSQSGHNTVSWYQQALGQGPQFIFQYYREEENGRGNFPPRFSGLQFPNYSSELNVNALELDDSALYLCASSLAGGISYEQYFGPGTRLTVT.

The chain is built from TRBV19 and TRBJ1-5; 9 bases line up with TRBD1. From germline, CDR1 is LNHDA and CDR2 SQIVND (reference sequence). This CDR3 comprises 14 residues. V lost 6 bases, J lost 7 bases, and 7 bases stayed unmatched. CDR3 residues: CASSWGQGRQPQHF. The CDR3 region has the DNA TGTGCCAGTAGCTGGGGACAGGGTCGGCAGCCCCAGCATTTT.

The chain employs TRBV28 and TRBJ1-3, with D unclear. The ends were cut back, 1 base at V and 3 bases at J, with 1 base in the middle. The CDR3 contains 12 residues. Germline V gene data show CDR1 as MDHEN and CDR2 as SYDVKM. CDR3 sequence: CASSLFGNTIYF. The CDR3 region has the DNA TGTGCCAGCAGTTTATTTGGAAACACCATATATTTT.

The genes are TRBV5-1 and TRBJ2-1; D possibly matches TRBD1 or TRBD2 (5 bases each). Germline CDR1 and CDR2: SGHRS and YFSETQ. The CDR3 loop spans 15 amino acids. Trimming removed 2 bases from V and 7 bases from J, with 16 bases in between. CDR3 nucleotide sequence: TGCGCCAGCAGCTTCTTTGGGGGAGAACTTAATGAGCAGTTCTTC. This codes for CASSFFGGELNEQFF.